The 5 T cell receptor beta chains given below trace back to one sample, sequenced in a study of TIL therapy for anti-PD-1-resistant metastatic lung cancer. Sequencing used immunoSEQ v3. Measured with immunoSEQ multiplex PCR; TCRdb has only the in-frame clones, and not every one. Of about 60,000 clones detected, around 86% appear once; the ten largest clones hold 2% to 3%. Time point indicated: pre-treatment sample, taken before nivolumab and TIL therapy. Sequencing was performed on blood, taken at baseline. The receptor set was obtained from a person between 30 and 79 years old with non-small cell lung cancer.

The gene calls are TRBV6-2 or TRBV6-3 and TRBJ1-1; 8 nucleotides match TRBD1. This CDR3 has 14 amino acids. The junction had 5 bases not matched to a gene; V was cut back by 0 bases and J by 8 bases. CDR1 and CDR2 from the germline V gene are MNHEY and SVGEGT. CDR3 bases: TGTGCCAGCAGTTACTCTTCAGGGGGCGACGAAGCTTTCTTT. Encoded protein: CASSYSSGGDEAFF.

The chain is built from TRBV5-1 and TRBJ2-3; D might be TRBD2 (7 bases). The length of the CDR3 is 16 residues. V lost 5 bases and J 0 bases, leaving 16 bases between the germline ends. The V gene's germline CDR1 is SGHRS and CDR2 YFSETQ. CDR3 residues: CASSTGRGMSTDTQYF. CDR3 nucleotide sequence: TGCGCCAGCAGTACAGGGAGGGGGATGAGCACAGATACGCAGTATTTT.

The chain recombines TRBV12-2 with TRBJ1-4. TRBV12-2 is reported as a pseudogene. The CDR3 loop spans 12 amino acids. The CDR3 region has the DNA TGTGCAAGTCGCCGAGAGGAGGAAAAACTGTTTTTT. Protein sequence: CASRREEEKLFF.

The CDR3 coding sequence is TGTGCCAGCAGCCCGAGCTCCTACGAGCAGTACTTC. Translating it yields CASSPSSYEQYF. The chain recombines TRBV3-1 (or the pseudogene TRBV3-2) with TRBJ2-7; no reliable D call. The V gene lost 4 bases and the J gene lost 0 bases, with 4 bases spanning the gap. The CDR3 runs to 12 residues. Germline V gives CDR1 LGHDT, CDR2 YNNKEL (reference sequence).

The chain uses TRBV25-1 and TRBJ2-5; D possibly uses TRBD1 or TRBD2 (5 bases each). Germline CDR1 is MGHDK and CDR2 is SYGVNS. The CDR3 runs 17 residues. Trimming removed 3 bases at V and 2 bases at J, with 19 bases between. The chain's CDR3 is CASSESSGGTKQETQYF. CDR3 DNA sequence: TGTGCCAGCAGTGAGAGCTCCGGTGGGACGAAACAAGAGACCCAGTACTTC.